The 4 T cell receptor beta chains given below trace back to one sample, sequenced in a study of cytomegalovirus exposure and HLA in healthy donors. Primers: 60 Vbeta forward and 13 Jbeta reverse. Method: immunoSEQ multiplex PCR; TCRdb's copy keeps in-frame clones and lacks some. The table includes about 170,000 clones, 75% to 80% detected once. The sample was PBMCs. These receptor sequences come from a woman aged 45 to 65 in good health and CMV-seropositive.

The V and J genes are TRBV4-3 and TRBJ2-1; perhaps TRBD2 as D (6 bases). This CDR3 is built from 15 residues. The germline V gene has CDR1 LGHNA and CDR2 YSLEER. V was shortened by 1 base and J by 8 bases, with 15 bases between the two germline ends. CDR3 nucleotide sequence: TGCGCCAGCAGCCAAGGCGCGGGGTACCTCGATGAGCAGTTCTTC. As protein: CASSQGAGYLDEQFF.

This clone was seen more than once but under ten times. The gene calls are TRBV9 and TRBJ1-4; weak D call: TRBD1 (5 bases). This CDR3 has 16 residues. CDR1 is SGDLS, CDR2 YYNGEE, per germline. Trimming removed 0 bases at V and 6 bases at J, with 15 bases between. CDR3 coding DNA: TGTGCCAGCAGCGTAGGGCTAAGGGGTATTCATGAAAAACTGTTTTTT. Translating gives CASSVGLRGIHEKLFF.

The gene calls are TRBV9 and TRBJ2-3, with 11 bases that match TRBD2. The CDR3 length is 17 residues. With 0 bases clipped from V and 2 bases from J, the junction kept 5 bases outside the gene matches. The germline V gene encodes CDR1 SGDLS and CDR2 YYNGEE. CDR3 sequence: CASSVGTSGGFTDTQYF. CDR3 in DNA: TGTGCCAGCAGCGTAGGAACTAGCGGGGGCTTCACAGATACGCAGTATTTT.

The chain combines TRBV2 with TRBJ2-1, with TRBD2 matching 11 bases. Germline V lookup: CDR1 SNHLY, CDR2 FYNNEI. The CDR3 contains 14 residues. J was trimmed by 7 bases and V by 6 bases; bases with no gene match: 5. In nucleotides, the CDR3 is TGTGCCAGCAGCTTGACTAGCGGGATTAATGAGCAGTTCTTC. Its translation is CASSLTSGINEQFF.